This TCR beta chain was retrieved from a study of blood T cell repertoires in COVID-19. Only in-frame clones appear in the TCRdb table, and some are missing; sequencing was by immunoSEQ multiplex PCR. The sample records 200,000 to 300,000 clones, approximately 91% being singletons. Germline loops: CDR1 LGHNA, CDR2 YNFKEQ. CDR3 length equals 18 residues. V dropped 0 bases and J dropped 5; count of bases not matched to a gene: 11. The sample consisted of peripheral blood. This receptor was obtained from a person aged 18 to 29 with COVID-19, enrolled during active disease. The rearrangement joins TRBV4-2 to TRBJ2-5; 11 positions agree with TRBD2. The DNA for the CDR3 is TGTGCCAGCAGCCAAGATTCGGCTAGCGGGAGGATCAGGGAGACCCAGTACTTC. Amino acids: CASSQDSASGRIRETQYF.